The T cell receptor (beta chain) under discussion was sequenced for a study of shared clonotypes between healthy human individuals (dated by TCRdb to 2018 to 2020). Looking at the study overall: A couple of women and a few men aged 18 to 49 years were included in the cohort. Per donor, three plates each were used for CD4 naive and CD4 memory, two for CD8 naive, and one for CD8 memory. To estimate repertoire size and how much clonotypes are shared between individuals, the study performed deep sequencing of blood TCR repertoires from a few healthy adults. To increase sequencing depth and limit assay-specific biases, different laboratories used diverse techniques to prepare libraries and sequence TCR repertoires. Each donor's leukapheresis produced roughly between roughly 0.94 and 9.5 billion PBMCs.

V is reduced by 8 bases and J by 7 bases, leaving a spacing of 12 bases between them. There are 12 amino acids in the CDR3, from cysteine to phenylalanine inclusive. Kept here is only the CDR3 DNA, which spans 36 bases and is read in frame from base 1. The germline V gene (reference sequence) provides CDR1 LNHDA and CDR2 SQIVND. As concerns this clone: Its antigen specificity is not known. No per-base quality is available; no much larger clone lies one base away.

Using the deep immunoSEQ assay, multiplex PCR amplified TCR CDR3 regions from genomic DNA. For each cell subset, the extracted genomic DNA was distributed evenly across all wells of several immunoSEQ 96-well plates, and each plate served as one replicate. For sorted subsets, each replicate PCR was loaded with around 200 ng genomic DNA, equivalent to 25,000 to 30,000 T cell genomes. Purified libraries were quantified with a Qubit 3.0 fluorometer, sized on a Bioanalyzer 2100, and re-quantified with the KAPA Library Quantification kit. Every immunoSEQ 96-well plate was sequenced on a separate single-read 150-cycle Illumina NextSeq 550 flow cell. The authors' pipeline ran thus. Because only junctional sequences without quality scores were contained in the immunoSEQ output, filtering matching that applied to full-length reads could not be performed. Sequences were annotated with PyIR, a Python wrapper for IgBLAST v1.9, and V/J genes and CDR3 were assigned using IMGT germline references. Any read was removed if the V/J assignment was weak (E-value above 1e-6), the CDR3 was missing, or the read contained stop codons, out-of-frame junctions, or ambiguous translated residues. V3J clonotypes were defined by identical inferred V gene, J gene, and CDR3 amino acid sequence. The percentage overlap between two repertoires was calculated by dividing the number of shared unique clonotypes by the size of the smaller repertoire. Repertoire richness was assessed with RTK rarefaction, the Chao1 estimator, and Recon v2.1 estimates of unobserved clonotypes. OLGA was used to compute generation probabilities for all TCRbeta clonotypes that the gDNA method yielded from several donors. TCRdb limited this immuneACCESS table to in-frame rearrangements with V and J called. A share of clones is missing; checked studies link under half to unresolved V genes, and the rest is unexplained. V, J and clone size are taken as reported in that table, and D and trimming were inferred from the DNA itself. In this sample the table shows 2,500,000 or so clones, roughly 92% of which occur a single time. The ten largest make up around 0.14% of the sample.

What the work shows at the level of the full study, not this receptor alone: Pairwise subsampling led to the expectation that sequencing depth would affect the degree of clonotype sharing among donors. Rarefaction of sorted-subset datasets indicated incomplete sequencing despite the large sequencing depth. Clonotypes shared by all four sorted-subset donors showed higher generation probabilities than non-shared clonotypes. Across a few donors, around 5.4% of naive CD4, over 3% of naive CD8, about 2.3% of memory CD4, and approximately 0.4% of memory CD8 clonotypes were shared. Larger estimated clonotype richness was generally found for naive subsets than for memory subsets. Sampling was restricted to blood, and TCR repertoires in tissues likely differ from the TCR repertoires found in blood. The small number of donors limited the genetic and exposure-history diversity represented.

Healthy HIV-negative adults with no recently reported acute infections or vaccinations were included as donors. Every donor was a Caucasian adult living in Nashville, Tennessee, USA. CD4+ T cells were enriched through magnetic negative selection, after which naive cells were positively selected on CD45RA and the remaining negative fraction served as the memory subset. Blood was collected by leukapheresis, and PBMCs were isolated by Ficoll-Histopaque density gradient centrifugation and then cryopreserved in liquid nitrogen vapor phase. Purity and quantity of every magnetically sorted T cell population were checked by analytical flow cytometry. Each sorted fraction had its genomic DNA isolated and then quantified by UV absorbance on a Nanodrop 2000c.

The rearrangement joined TRBV19 to TRBJ2-1; a weak D assignment points to TRBD2 (6 bases agree). What was sequenced was naive CD4+ T cells sorted from blood. The sample's cell subset or site label is to be understood as: CD45RA+ positively selected. The clonotype comes from a man younger than 35 in good health. The CDR3 sequence is CASWGEENEQFF. The sequenced DNA is TGTGCCAGTTGGGGGGAGGAGAATGAGCAGTTCTTC.